This TCR beta chain was profiled in a study of control samples from healthy donors and cancer patients. A few counts support this clone. TCRdb's table, derived via immunoSEQ multiplex PCR, lists solely in-frame clones and lacks some. The sample holds 29,000 or so clones, 87% seen once. Trimming left V 1 base short and J 7 bases short, with 8 bases between. CDR3 length: 13 amino acids. Germline CDR1 and CDR2: MGHRA and YSYEKL. The receptor's source is a female donor with melanoma. The chain recombines TRBV4-1 with TRBJ1-5; D uncertain. Sequenced sample: formalin-fixed, paraffin-embedded tissue. In DNA form, the CDR3 reads TGCGCCAGCAGCCAAGTGGTCGGACAGCCCCAGCATTTT. The encoded protein is CASSQVVGQPQHF.